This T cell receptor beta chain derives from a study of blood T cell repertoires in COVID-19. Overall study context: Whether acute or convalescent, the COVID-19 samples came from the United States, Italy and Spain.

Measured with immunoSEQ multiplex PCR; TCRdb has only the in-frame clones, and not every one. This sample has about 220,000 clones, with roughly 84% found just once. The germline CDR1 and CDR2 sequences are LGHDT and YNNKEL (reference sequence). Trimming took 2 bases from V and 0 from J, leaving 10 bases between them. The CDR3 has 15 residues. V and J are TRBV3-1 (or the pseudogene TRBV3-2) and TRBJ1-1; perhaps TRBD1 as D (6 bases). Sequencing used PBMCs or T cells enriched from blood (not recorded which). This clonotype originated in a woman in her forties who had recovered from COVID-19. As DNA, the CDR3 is TGTGCCAGCAGCCAAAGGACAGCGATGAACACTGAAGCTTTCTTT. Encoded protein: CASSQRTAMNTEAFF.